This T cell receptor beta chain was sequenced during a study of blood T cells in healthy people across ages. Remarks on this clonotype: Its antigen is not identified. The junction does not match germline at one end; this may be a read error.

The study's findings and limits: Both naive CD4+ cell counts and diversity were greater in long-lived donors than in aged donors.

The use of a sample-barcoded 5' primer and a J-beta primer mix characterized a second PCR of about 6 to 12 cycles. TCRdb re-derived calls from the 5' RACE reads in MiXCR, one entry per CDR3 protein. The profile covers more than 1,400,000 distinct CDR3 sequences, with 42% appearing a single time and 7.9% taken by the ten largest. Germline CDR1 and CDR2: DFQATT and SNEGSKA (reference sequence). The length of the CDR3 is 16 residues. V gene TRBV20-1 combines with J gene TRBJ2-1; D is possibly TRBD1 (6 bases). The J call may be in error: the DNA end matches TRBJ2-7 better. This clonotype was sampled from a woman aged 18-29 years in good health. The sample was blood. CDR3 protein: CSARAQLGGSYNEQYF. Written as DNA, the CDR3 is TGCAGCGCTAGAGCCCAACTAGGGGGAAGTTACAATGAGCAGTACTTC.